A selection of T cell receptor beta chains follows, all from one sample in a study of Graves' ophthalmopathy and Graves' hyperthyroidism. TCRdb fed the multiplex PCR reads into MiXCR, producing one record per CDR3 protein. There are some 520,000 distinct CDR3 sequences in the sample; approximately 14% occur only once, and 9.8% lies in the top ten. Sequencing was done on a sample of blood. Receptor source: a woman in her twenties or thirties with Graves' ophthalmopathy. CDR3s include the opening cysteine and the closing phenylalanine or tryptophan. Each record gives: CDR3 protein, CDR3 DNA, D gene, V gene, clone size, J gene. D genes are given only for firm matches. Clone size, where shown, is once, few, many, or a class for clones that have expanded.

CDR3: CASSNPVKVYGYTF
DNA: TGTGCCAGCAGCAACCCCGTCAAGGTCTATGGCTACACCTTC
D: NA
V: TRBV7-2
size: many
J: TRBJ1-2

CDR3: CASSRGGAQNEQYF
DNA: TGCGCCAGCTCCAGGGGAGGGGCGCAAAACGAGCAGTACTTC
D: NA
V: TRBV5-1
size: many
J: TRBJ2-7

CDR3: CASSPGLVGELFF
DNA: TGTGCCAGCAGCCCGGGACTAGTGGGGGAGCTGTTTTTT
D: TRBD2
V: TRBV6-2/TRBV6-3
size: many
J: TRBJ2-2

CDR3: CASSPGQATYEQYF
DNA: TGCGCCAGCAGCCCCGGACAGGCAACCTACGAGCAGTACTTC
D: TRBD1
V: TRBV5-1
size: many
J: TRBJ2-7

CDR3: CSAEHQDVTYEQYF
DNA: TGCAGTGCGGAACACCAAGATGTAACCTACGAGCAGTACTTC
D: NA
V: TRBV29-1
size: many
J: TRBJ2-7

CDR3: CASRVSGVSTGELFF
DNA: TGTGCCAGCAGAGTCTCAGGGGTTAGCACCGGGGAGCTGTTTTTT
D: NA
V: TRBV2
size: many
J: TRBJ2-2

CDR3: CAISRGGTETQYF
DNA: TGTGCCATCAGCCGGGGGGGGACGGAGACCCAGTACTTC
D: TRBD2
V: TRBV10-3
size: few
J: TRBJ2-5

CDR3: CASSPLEGTQLTGELFF
DNA: TGTGCCAGCAGCCCCCTTGAGGGGACCCAACTCACCGGGGAGCTGTTTTTT
D: NA
V: TRBV13
size: few
J: TRBJ2-2

CDR3: CASSEAPGFETQYF
DNA: TGTGCCAGCAGTGAAGCGCCTGGGTTTGAGACCCAGTACTTC
D: NA
V: TRBV2
size: many
J: TRBJ2-5

CDR3: CAGKRTGQETQYF
DNA: TGTGCCGGTAAGAGGACAGGCCAAGAGACCCAGTACTTC
D: TRBD1
V: TRBV6-1
size: NA
J: TRBJ2-5

CDR3: CAWNRGLGGAFF
DNA: TGTGCCTGGAACCGGGGCCTCGGGGGAGCTTTCTTT
D: NA
V: TRBV30
size: many
J: TRBJ1-1

CDR3: CASWGSTAGYQPQHF
DNA: TGTGCCAGCTGGGGGTCCACGGCTGGGTATCAGCCGCAGCATTTT
D: NA
V: TRBV18
size: NA
J: TRBJ1-5

CDR3: CASSHGGYEERVPLHF
DNA: TGTGCCAGCAGTCATGGGGGCTATGAGGAGAGGGTACCCCTCCACTTT
D: NA
V: TRBV6-1
size: many
J: TRBJ1-6

CDR3: CASSGGKNSPLHF
DNA: TGTGCCAGCAGCGGGGGGAAAAATTCACCCCTCCACTTT
D: NA
V: TRBV9
size: NA
J: TRBJ1-6

CDR3: CASSYSSSEAFF
DNA: TGTGCCAGCAGTTACTCGTCCAGTGAAGCTTTCTTT
D: NA
V: TRBV6-2/TRBV6-3
size: many
J: TRBJ1-1

CDR3: CASSSQRQETQYF
DNA: TGTGCCAGCAGCTCCCAGCGTCAAGAGACCCAGTACTTC
D: NA
V: TRBV11-1
size: many
J: TRBJ2-5

CDR3: CASSLTDLRGQYF
DNA: TGTGCCAGCAGTTTAACAGACCTCCGAGGGCAGTACTTC
D: NA
V: TRBV28
size: many
J: TRBJ2-7

CDR3: CATSDPSAGVTQETQYF
DNA: TGTGCCACCAGTGACCCCTCAGCGGGGGTAACCCAAGAGACCCAGTACTTC
D: TRBD2
V: TRBV24-1
size: NA
J: TRBJ2-5

CDR3: CASSLGRGLAEAFF
DNA: TGTGCCAGCAGCTTGGGCAGGGGGCTCGCTGAAGCTTTCTTT
D: TRBD1
V: TRBV7-8
size: many
J: TRBJ1-1

CDR3: CATSEYRSLGETQYF
DNA: TGTGCCACCAGCGAATACAGGTCCTTGGGGGAGACCCAGTACTTC
D: NA
V: TRBV15
size: many
J: TRBJ2-5

CDR3: CASSLSQLNTEAFF
DNA: TGTGCCAGCAGTTTATCCCAACTGAACACTGAAGCTTTCTTT
D: NA
V: TRBV12-3/TRBV12-4
size: many
J: TRBJ1-1

CDR3: CASSSGTELNTEAFF
DNA: TGCGCCAGCAGCTCGGGTACAGAACTGAACACTGAAGCTTTCTTT
D: NA
V: TRBV5-1
size: many
J: TRBJ1-1

CDR3: CASKWTVESNQPQHF
DNA: TGTGCCAGCAAGTGGACAGTGGAGAGCAATCAGCCCCAGCATTTT
D: NA
V: TRBV6-1
size: NA
J: TRBJ1-5

CDR3: CASSLRDGHGGYTF
DNA: TGTGCCAGCAGCTTGCGTGATGGGCATGGTGGCTACACCTTC
D: NA
V: TRBV5-6
size: NA
J: TRBJ1-2

CDR3: CSARVPPRQGGGLGYTF
DNA: TGCAGTGCTAGAGTCCCTCCCCGACAGGGAGGGGGTTTAGGCTACACCTTC
D: TRBD1
V: TRBV20-1
size: many
J: TRBJ1-2

CDR3: CAWSIISGSYEQYF
DNA: TGTGCCTGGAGTATAATCAGCGGTAGCTACGAGCAGTACTTC
D: NA
V: TRBV30
size: NA
J: TRBJ2-7

CDR3: CSAETGLGEKLFF
DNA: TGCAGTGCAGAGACAGGGCTCGGGGAAAAACTGTTTTTT
D: TRBD1
V: TRBV20-1
size: many
J: TRBJ1-4

CDR3: CTSSYFSGTGNTEAFF
DNA: TGTACCAGCAGTTACTTTTCCGGGACAGGGAACACTGAGGCTTTCTTT
D: TRBD1
V: TRBV6-2/TRBV6-3
size: NA
J: TRBJ1-1

CDR3: CASSLGSPAKNIKYF
DNA: TGTGCCAGCAGTTTGGGATCCCCCGCCAAAAACATTAAGTACTTC
D: NA
V: TRBV28
size: few
J: TRBJ2-4

CDR3: CASSRVAGYEQYF
DNA: TGTGCGTCGTCCAGGGTAGCCGGCTACGAGCAGTACTTC
D: NA
V: TRBV6-5
size: many
J: TRBJ2-7

CDR3: CASSERAGIGGSPLHF
DNA: TGTGCCAGCAGTGAACGGGCAGGGATCGGGGGTTCACCCCTCCACTTT
D: NA
V: TRBV6-1
size: NA
J: TRBJ1-6

CDR3: CASSWRPLYREQYF
DNA: TGTGCCAGCAGTTGGAGGCCCCTTTACCGCGAGCAGTACTTC
D: NA
V: TRBV12-3/TRBV12-4
size: many
J: TRBJ2-7

CDR3: CASTLSSGHLGEFSPLHF
DNA: TGTGCCAGCACTCTCTCCTCGGGCCACCTTGGGGAATTTTCACCCCTCCACTTT
D: NA
V: TRBV6-1
size: NA
J: TRBJ1-6

CDR3: CASSDRVNSPLHF
DNA: TGTGCCAGCAGCGACAGGGTGAATTCACCCCTCCACTTT
D: TRBD1
V: TRBV6-1
size: many
J: TRBJ1-6

CDR3: CASSLSPLGNQPQHF
DNA: TGTGCCAGCAGCTTAAGTCCCCTTGGCAATCAGCCCCAGCATTTT
D: NA
V: TRBV7-2
size: many
J: TRBJ1-5

CDR3: CASILSGRNTEAFF
DNA: TGTGCCAGCATTCTTTCAGGGAGGAACACTGAAGCTTTCTTT
D: NA
V: TRBV25-1
size: few
J: TRBJ1-1

CDR3: CATSGLGGRNSPLHF
DNA: TGTGCCACCTCAGGTCTAGGGGGTAGGAATTCACCCCTCCACTTT
D: NA
V: TRBV2
size: many
J: TRBJ1-6

CDR3: CASRRTDKGGYTF
DNA: TGTGCCAGCAGGCGGACGGATAAGGGTGGCTACACCTTC
D: NA
V: TRBV12-3/TRBV12-4
size: few
J: TRBJ1-2

CDR3: CSARGTVYEAFF
DNA: TGCAGTGCTAGAGGGACTGTGTATGAAGCTTTCTTT
D: NA
V: TRBV20-1
size: many
J: TRBJ1-1

CDR3: CSARLGVAKNIQYF
DNA: TGCAGTGCTAGACTCGGGGTAGCCAAAAACATTCAGTACTTC
D: NA
V: TRBV20-1
size: many
J: TRBJ2-4

CDR3: CASRKSGMTEAFF
DNA: TGTGCCAGCAGGAAATCAGGGATGACTGAAGCTTTCTTT
D: NA
V: TRBV6-1
size: NA
J: TRBJ1-1

CDR3: CASSPARVQETQYF
DNA: TGTGCCAGCAGCCCGGCCAGGGTCCAAGAGACCCAGTACTTC
D: NA
V: TRBV27
size: many
J: TRBJ2-5

CDR3: CASRRLATSTDTQYF
DNA: TGTGCCAGCAGAAGACTAGCGACTAGCACAGATACGCAGTATTTT
D: TRBD2
V: TRBV6-1
size: many
J: TRBJ2-3

CDR3: CAWSQRGGRSVHEQYF
DNA: TGTGCCTGGAGTCAGCGGGGCGGGAGATCTGTCCACGAGCAGTACTTC
D: TRBD2
V: TRBV30
size: many
J: TRBJ2-7

CDR3: CASRGQGRSTLYQPQHF
DNA: TGTGCCAGCCGGGGACAGGGAAGATCCACGTTATATCAGCCCCAGCATTTT
D: TRBD1
V: TRBV6-1
size: many
J: TRBJ1-5

CDR3: CASSFTRGVINQPQHF
DNA: TGTGCCAGCAGTTTTACCAGGGGCGTCATCAATCAGCCTCAGCATTTT
D: NA
V: TRBV6-5
size: NA
J: TRBJ1-5

CDR3: CASSTLTDSTGELFF
DNA: TGTGCCAGTAGTACCCTGACAGATTCCACCGGGGAGCTGTTTTTT
D: NA
V: TRBV19
size: NA
J: TRBJ2-2

CDR3: CASRPPGQYRQPQHF
DNA: TGTGCCAGCAGACCACCGGGACAGTATCGTCAGCCCCAGCATTTT
D: TRBD1
V: TRBV6-1
size: many
J: TRBJ1-5

CDR3: CASSATSSGGDGYTF
DNA: TGTGCCAGCAGTGCAACCAGTTCAGGGGGCGATGGCTACACCTTC
D: TRBD1
V: TRBV6-4
size: many
J: TRBJ1-2

CDR3: CSARSGRGLASSYEQYF
DNA: TGCAGTGCTAGATCAGGACGGGGTCTAGCGAGCTCCTACGAGCAGTACTTC
D: NA
V: TRBV20-1
size: many
J: TRBJ2-7

CDR3: CAISESGQVATQYF
DNA: TGTGCCATCAGTGAGTCCGGGCAGGTGGCGACCCAGTACTTC
D: NA
V: TRBV10-3
size: many
J: TRBJ2-5

CDR3: CASSGRGPGNQPQHF
DNA: TGTGCCAGCAGTGGGCGCGGGCCCGGCAATCAGCCCCAGCATTTT
D: NA
V: TRBV6-1
size: many
J: TRBJ1-5

CDR3: CASRGTGGSSYNSPLHF
DNA: TGTGCCAGCAGGGGGACAGGGGGCAGCTCCTATAATTCACCCCTCCACTTT
D: TRBD1
V: TRBV2
size: NA
J: TRBJ1-6

CDR3: CASSYWRGGAAHEQYF
DNA: TGTGCCAGCAGTTACTGGAGGGGGGGCGCGGCTCACGAGCAGTACTTC
D: NA
V: TRBV6-5
size: many
J: TRBJ2-7

CDR3: CASSANRGEQYF
DNA: TGCGCCAGCAGCGCCAACAGGGGCGAGCAGTACTTC
D: TRBD1
V: TRBV5-1
size: many
J: TRBJ2-7